This T cell receptor (beta chain) emerged from a study of OX40 agonist ivuxolimab in advanced cancers. Peripheral blood came from all dose cohorts at three timepoints. Clones were read by immunoSEQ multiplex PCR, and TCRdb kept only the in-frame ones, dropping some. The data show some 96,000 clones, 70% to 90% seen once. Study conclusions and caveats: In general, CD8+ T cells held more expanded clones than CD4+ did, on average. Normalized T-cell clonal expansion was also low in a subset of nonresponders. At 0.1 to 3.0 mg/kg, clonal expansion of CD4+ and CD8+ blood T cells had occurred by week 6.

As for this clone: Its matching antigen is unknown.

This receptor was taken from an adult with an advanced solid tumor such as melanoma, head and neck, liver or kidney cancer. The material was CD4+ or CD8+ T cells sorted from blood, obtained in a trial of the OX40 agonist ivuxolimab.

This chain's CDR3 is CASSVGGETQYF. In DNA, the CDR3 is TGTGCCAGCAGCGTGGGGGGGGAGACCCAGTACTTC. This sequence joins TRBV9 and TRBJ2-5, with TRBD2 matching 7 bases. Looked up from germline, CDR1 is SGDLS and CDR2 is YYNGEE. Losses at the gene ends were 2 bases for V and 5 bases for J; bases not matched to a gene: 0. CDR3 length: 12 residues.